The 11 T cell receptor beta chains below were found in one sample sequenced in a study of human T cells and chemical hapten exposure. Regarding time point: pre-sensitization, week 0. The treatment was: therapeutic diphenylcyclopropenone sensitization with weekly scalp DPC. TCRdb recomputed calls from the RACE reads with MiXCR, one row per CDR3 protein. This table holds around 300,000 distinct CDR3 sequences, almost 8% found once. The sequencing here drew on whole blood, taken in connection with sensitization to the hapten diphenylcyclopropenone (DPC). The receptors come from a man between 18 and 35 years old with alopecia areata. Some clones in this sample may be carry-over from other donors' samples.

The chain couples TRBV6-6 to TRBJ2-2, with D perhaps matching TRBD1 (5 bases). The CDR3 consists of 15 residues. Germline CDR1 reads MNHNY; CDR2 reads SVGAGI (reference sequence). V was cut by 0 bases and J by 2 bases, with 7 bases left in between. The DNA of the CDR3 is TGTGCCAGCAGTTACTCTGGGGCAAACACCGGGGAGCTGTTTTTT. Translation gives CASSYSGANTGELFF.

This clonotype was observed many times. The gene calls are TRBV4-2 and TRBJ1-1; no clear D gene. Germline V gives CDR1 LGHNA, CDR2 YNFKEQ. V was shortened by 2 bases and J by 3 bases, with 19 bases between the two germline ends. There are 17 residues in the CDR3. In DNA form, the CDR3 reads TGTGCCAGCAGCCAATTACGGAGGCTGGTCAACCACACTGAAGCTTTCTTT. It yields the protein CASSQLRRLVNHTEAFF.

The chain carries TRBV10-3 and TRBJ2-1; 8 bases line up with TRBD2. Germline CDR1 reads ENHRY; CDR2 reads SYGVKD. This CDR3 spans 14 amino acids. Trimming at V came to 11 bases and at J to 9 bases, leaving 15 bases not matched to a gene. The CDR3 DNA reads as TGTGCCGCCCAGTCCACTAGCGCGGGAGGTGAGCAGTTCTTC. Amino acids: CAAQSTSAGGEQFF.

This clonotype was detected a few times. The CDR3 protein is CASSVTARGNTIYF. CDR3 DNA: TGTGCCAGCAGCGTAACTGCCCGTGGAAACACCATATATTTT. The rearrangement links TRBV9 to TRBJ1-3; D unresolved. Germline CDR1 SGDLS, CDR2 YYNGEE. The V end lost 1 base, the J end lost 3 bases, and 8 bases lay between the germline ends. CDR3 size: 14 residues.

The chain links TRBV18 to TRBJ1-2; 9 nucleotides match TRBD1. The junction had 7 bases not matched to a gene; V was cut back by 4 bases and J by 4 bases. CDR1 is KGHSH and CDR2 is LQKENI in the germline V gene. The CDR3 spans 15 residues. The CDR3 loop is CASSLSRTGVYGYTF. CDR3 coding DNA: TGTGCCAGCTCACTCTCAAGGACAGGGGTCTATGGCTACACCTTC.

There are a few counts of this clonotype. The chain employs TRBV4-3 and TRBJ2-1; 9 bases line up with TRBD2. With 0 bases clipped from V and 7 bases from J, the junction kept 7 bases outside the gene matches. CDR1 LGHNA and CDR2 YSLEER come from the germline V gene. This CDR3 has 16 amino acids. The CDR3 loop is CASSQDGGGARNEQFF. In DNA, the CDR3 is TGCGCCAGCAGCCAAGACGGCGGGGGGGCCAGGAATGAGCAGTTCTTC.

The chain combines TRBV6-2 or TRBV6-3 with TRBJ2-3; no definite D call. The CDR3 is 17 residues long. V was pared by 2 bases and J by 7 bases, with 22 bases between. Germline lookup yields CDR1 MNHEY and CDR2 SVGEGT. The CDR3 here is CASSYRQPGDLGNTQYF. Written as DNA, the CDR3 is TGTGCCAGCAGTTACCGACAACCAGGCGATCTTGGAAATACGCAGTATTTT.

Only a few counts were recorded for this clonotype. The V call is TRBV7-2, the J call TRBJ2-2; 9 positions agree with TRBD1. Germline trimming cut 5 bases from V and 3 bases from J; bases unmatched to any gene: 13. CDR1 is SGHTA, CDR2 FQGNSA, per germline. The CDR3 has 18 residues. CDR3 sequence reads: CASSPRPRDRVYTGELFF. The DNA for the CDR3 is TGTGCCAGCAGCCCCCGTCCCCGGGACAGGGTGTACACCGGGGAGCTGTTTTTT.

This clonotype was recorded a few times. The chain joins TRBV27 to TRBJ1-1; a weak D match, TRBD1 (5 bases). V lost 6 bases and J 0 bases, leaving 8 bases between the germline ends. In germline, CDR1 is MNHEY, CDR2 SMNVEV (reference sequence). This CDR3 has 13 amino acids. In nucleotides, the CDR3 is TGTGCCAGCAGGACAGCTATGAACACTGAAGCTTTCTTT. It translates to CASRTAMNTEAFF.

The chain employs TRBV28 and TRBJ2-7; possibly TRBD2 for D (5 bases). Per germline, CDR1 MDHEN and CDR2 SYDVKM. The CDR3 is 13 residues long. V was trimmed by 8 bases and J by 5 bases, leaving 16 bases between them. The CDR3 is CASGGGSRNEQYV. The CDR3 bases are TGTGCCAGCGGTGGAGGTAGCCGGAACGAGCAGTACGTC.

This clonotype was detected ten times or more. The chain is built from TRBV11-2 and TRBJ1-1; D not resolved. Germline CDR1 SGHAT, CDR2 FQNNGV. The CDR3 extends over 15 amino acids. The V end was cut by 3 bases, the J end by 0 bases, with 11 bases between. The CDR3 coding sequence is TGTGCCAGCAGCTTCCATGGACCGGTGAACACTGAAGCTTTCTTT. Protein sequence: CASSFHGPVNTEAFF.